One and the same sample provided the 3 T cell receptor beta chains below, sequenced in a study of tumor and adjacent non-tumor tissue in lung cancer. Three rounds of nested PCR, following a modified ARM-PCR protocol, produced the TCRbeta library. Using its own MiXCR run on the multiplex PCR reads, TCRdb lists one record per CDR3 protein. The profile shows about 200,000 distinct CDR3 sequences, approximately 74% of them singletons. No cell sorting was done before RNA was extracted from the tissue. The sequencing sample was made of lung tumor tissue. The receptor source for this set is a man between 60 and 75 years old with non-small cell lung cancer.

Comments on this clonotype: One end of the junction is discordant with germline, which a read error may explain. This rearrangement joins TRBV20-1 to TRBJ2-4; D is possibly TRBD2 (7 bases). The CDR3 extends over 14 amino acids. Germline CDR1 and CDR2: DFQATT and SNEGSKA (reference sequence). The CDR3 DNA reads as TGCAGTGCCCCCCTGGGGGGGCCCAAAAACATTCAATTCTTC. Its protein is CSAPLGGPKNIQFF.

In regard to this clonotype: A junction boundary mismatches the germline segment, possibly from a read error. The chain carries TRBV5-6 and TRBJ1-1, with a weak D call TRBD1 (6 bases). This CDR3 comprises 14 residues. Germline-derived CDR1 and CDR2 are SGHDT and YYEEEE. The CDR3 reads CASSTGQINTVAFF. CDR3 bases: TGTGCCAGCAGCACCGGACAGATTAACACTGTAGCTTTCTTT.

Points on this clonotype: A much larger clone differs by one base, so this may be a read error. The V and J genes are TRBV6-1 and TRBJ2-1; possibly TRBD1 or TRBD2 for D (5 bases each). Germline CDR1 and CDR2: MNHNS and SASEGT. The CDR3 loop spans 14 amino acids. With 7 bases removed from V and 3 bases from J, the gap between germline ends came to 13 bases. The CDR3 coding sequence is TGTGCCAGCAACGAGGGGCGCTTCTACAATGAGCAGTTCTTC. This encodes CASNEGRFYNEQFF.